The present entry profiles one TCR beta chain with its context. The CDR3 covers 14 residues. CDR1 is SGHRS, CDR2 YFSETQ, per germline. V lost 0 bases to trimming and J lost 3 bases, with 9 bases between them. Everyone who took part was roughly 18 to 89 years old, and they came from about two dozen US areas. How the authors handled the data: From reference gene primer amplification, estimates of nucleated cell counts were derived. Here immunoSEQ multiplex PCR was the method, and the copy in TCRdb shows in-frame clones only, minus some. D and trimming were read from the DNA, whereas the V and J calls and clone size are those reported in that table. The table includes roughly 150,000 clones, about 86% detected once. This specimen belongs to a study of blood T cell repertoires in COVID-19. For the study at large: Acute-phase and convalescent COVID-19 samples originated in the United States, Italy and Spain.

This TCR came from a man over 45 who had recovered from COVID-19. This chain joins TRBV5-1 and TRBJ1-1; D not resolved. The sequencing input was PBMCs or T cells enriched from blood (not recorded which). In nucleotides, the CDR3 is TGCGCCAGCAGCTTGGAACCCGGGGACACTGAAGCTTTCTTT. Translated: CASSLEPGDTEAFF.